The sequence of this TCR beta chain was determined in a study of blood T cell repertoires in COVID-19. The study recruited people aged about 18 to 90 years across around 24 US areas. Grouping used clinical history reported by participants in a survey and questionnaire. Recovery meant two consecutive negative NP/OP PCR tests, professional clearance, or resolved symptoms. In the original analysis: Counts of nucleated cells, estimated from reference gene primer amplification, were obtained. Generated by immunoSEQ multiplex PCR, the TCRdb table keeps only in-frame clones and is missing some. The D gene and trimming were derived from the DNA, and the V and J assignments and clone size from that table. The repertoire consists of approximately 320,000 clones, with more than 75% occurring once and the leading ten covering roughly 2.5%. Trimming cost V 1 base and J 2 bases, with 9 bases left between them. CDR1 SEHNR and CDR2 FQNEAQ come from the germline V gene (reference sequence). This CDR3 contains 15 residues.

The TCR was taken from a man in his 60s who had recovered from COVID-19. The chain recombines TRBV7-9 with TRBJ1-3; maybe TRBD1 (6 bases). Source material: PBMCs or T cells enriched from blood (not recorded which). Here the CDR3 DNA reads TGTGCCAGCAGCTTAGTCAGGGGCCCTGGAAACACCATATATTTT. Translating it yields CASSLVRGPGNTIYF.